Given below is one T cell receptor beta chain in context. Authors' processing steps: Amplification of reference gene primers was used by the study to estimate nucleated cell counts. Generated by immunoSEQ multiplex PCR, the TCRdb table keeps only in-frame clones and is missing some. That table supplies the V and J calls and clone size; D and trimming were determined from the DNA. The sample yields around 200,000 clones, about 83% seen once. The data belong to a study of blood T cell repertoires in COVID-19. Turning to the study itself: The origin of the acute and convalescent COVID-19 samples was the United States, Italy and Spain. Sample material is recorded as cDNA or gDNA derived from T cells, B-cell-depleted T cells, or PBMCs.

Germline V gene data show CDR1 as SGHRS and CDR2 as YFSETQ. This CDR3 is built from 14 residues. The V end lost 3 bases, the J end lost 4 bases, and 12 bases lay between the germline ends. Sample: peripheral blood. The receptor was derived from a man aged 60-69 years who had recovered from COVID-19. The chain is built from TRBV5-1 and TRBJ2-3; D possibly corresponds to TRBD1 (6 bases). CDR3 sequence reads: CASSSLGAPDTQYF. The CDR3 region has the DNA TGCGCCAGCAGCTCTTTGGGGGCCCCAGATACGCAGTATTTT.